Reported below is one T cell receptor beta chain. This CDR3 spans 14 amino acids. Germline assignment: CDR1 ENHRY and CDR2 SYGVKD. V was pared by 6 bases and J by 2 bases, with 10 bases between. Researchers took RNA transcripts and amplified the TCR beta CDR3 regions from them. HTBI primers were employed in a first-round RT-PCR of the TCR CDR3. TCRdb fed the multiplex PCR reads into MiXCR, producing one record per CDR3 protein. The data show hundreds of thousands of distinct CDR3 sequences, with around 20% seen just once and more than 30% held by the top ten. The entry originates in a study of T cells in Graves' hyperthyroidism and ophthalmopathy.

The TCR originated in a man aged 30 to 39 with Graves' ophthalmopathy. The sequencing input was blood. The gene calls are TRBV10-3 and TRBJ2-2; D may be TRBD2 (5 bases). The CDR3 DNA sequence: TGTGCCATCAGAGGAGGCACTAACACCGGGGAGCTGTTTTTT. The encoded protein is CAIRGGTNTGELFF.